This TCR beta chain emerged from a study of spatial heterogeneity in lung cancer. Study in general: The library had UMIs, and each TCR and UMI pair averaged more than ten raw reads.

Indicated time point: sample taken at primary tumor resection. Unsorted whole RNA samples from tumor, nontumor lung or frozen PBMC were sequenced. The cohort: around 77 early-stage, untreated non-small cell lung cancer patients. Study-level points and caveats: Blood showed ubiquitous tumor TCRs more often at resection than at routine follow-up.

This clonotype was seen a handful of times. Antigen: not known. Germline assignment: CDR1 SGHTA and CDR2 FQGTGA. The germline V and J ends were trimmed by 4 bases and 5 bases, with 9 bases remaining between them. The CDR3 is made up of 14 amino acids. The presence of a unique molecular identifier marked each TCR cDNA molecule. TCRdb used MiXCR to reprocess the 5' RACE reads, holding one entry per CDR3 protein. The sample gives tens of thousands of distinct CDR3 sequences, roughly 15% of which show up once; 50% to 70% is in the top ten. The material was PBMCs, obtained at surgery. This chain connects TRBV7-3 to TRBJ1-6; perhaps TRBD1 as D (5 bases). The clonotype comes from a male donor with early-stage non-small cell lung cancer. The CDR3 DNA follows: TGTGCCAGCAGCTCGACAGCTAATAATTCACCCCTCCACTTT. Amino acid sequence: CASSSTANNSPLHF.